This TCR beta chain was documented in a study of radiotherapy plus CTLA-4 blockade in lung cancer. Data came from immunoSEQ multiplex PCR; TCRdb stores just in-frame clones and leaves some out. There are fewer than 90,000 clones in the sample; roughly four fifths occur only once, and under 0.85% lies in the top ten. On this clone: Its antigen is currently unknown.

Study observations and caveats: Early clonal dynamics of blood T cells, together with interferon-beta, were reported as the best response predictor.

This CDR3 comprises 22 residues. The germline V gene encodes CDR1 MDHEN and CDR2 SYDVKM. Trimming removed 3 bases from V and 7 bases from J; junction bases left unmatched: 30. The sequence was collected from a human donor with non-small cell lung cancer who had stable disease on radiotherapy plus ipilimumab. The material was peripheral blood, obtained from a patient treated with radiotherapy plus ipilimumab. This rearrangement joins TRBV28 to TRBJ2-5, with 9 positions matching TRBD1. CDR3 protein: CASSFGTGPGPGEKQPRGTQYF. Written as DNA, the CDR3 is TGTGCCAGCAGTTTTGGGACAGGGCCCGGACCGGGTGAAAAGCAGCCTAGGGGGACCCAGTACTTC.